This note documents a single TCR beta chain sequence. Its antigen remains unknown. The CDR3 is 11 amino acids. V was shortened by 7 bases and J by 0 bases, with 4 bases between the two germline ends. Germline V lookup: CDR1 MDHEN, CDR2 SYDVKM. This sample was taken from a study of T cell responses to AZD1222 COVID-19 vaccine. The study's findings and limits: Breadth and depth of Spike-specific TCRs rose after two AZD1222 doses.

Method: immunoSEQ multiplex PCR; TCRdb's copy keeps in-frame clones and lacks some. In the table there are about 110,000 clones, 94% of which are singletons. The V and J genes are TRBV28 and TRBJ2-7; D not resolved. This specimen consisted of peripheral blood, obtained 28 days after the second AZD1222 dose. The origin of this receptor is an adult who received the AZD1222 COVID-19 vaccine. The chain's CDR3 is CASTSSYEQYF. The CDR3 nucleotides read TGTGCCAGCACTAGCTCCTACGAGCAGTACTTC. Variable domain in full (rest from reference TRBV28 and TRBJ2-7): DVKVTQSSRYLVKRTGEKVFLECVQDMDHENMFWYRQDPGLGLRLIYFSYDVKMKEKGDIPEGYSVSREKKERFSLILESASTNQTSMYLCASTSSYEQYFGPGTRLTVT.